This T cell receptor beta chain originates from a study of blood T cells in healthy people across ages. Using a J-beta primer mix together with a sample-barcoded 5' primer, a second PCR was run for about 6 to 11 cycles. TCRdb re-derived calls from the 5' RACE reads in MiXCR, one entry per CDR3 protein. The repertoire holds about 1 million distinct CDR3 sequences, with around 25% as singletons. Germline assignment: CDR1 MDHEN and CDR2 SYDVKM. The CDR3 length is 18 residues. V lost 1 base and J lost 0, with 16 bases in between. The study drew donors from healthy Caucasian individuals in Russia aged roughly 6 to 100. Total RNA was extracted at no less than 5 micrograms per sample. These data were also reused for a study on T cells of mothers and their children.

The origin of this receptor is a girl aged 2-10 years in good health. The genes are TRBV28 and TRBJ1-3; D not certain. Sequenced: blood. The CDR3 region has the DNA TGTGCCAGCAGTTTATTAACCCGACGGCAAATCTCTGGAAACACCATATATTTT. Translating gives CASSLLTRRQISGNTIYF.